These T cell receptor beta chains were read from a single sample in a study of blood T cells in healthy people across ages. TCRdb independently ran MiXCR on the 5' RACE reads; one entry per CDR3 protein. Here the sample spans some 890,000 distinct CDR3 sequences, approximately 32% being singletons. This same sample was also taken into another study, of T cells of mothers and their children.

Sequences were obtained from blood. Receptors originate from a woman in her thirties or forties in good health. CDR3s include the opening cysteine and the closing phenylalanine or tryptophan. D genes are given only for firm matches. The listing skips clone size in some rows; elsewhere it reads once, few, many or a size class.

V gene	D gene	clone size	J gene	CDR3 protein	CDR3 DNA
TRBV20-1	NA	many	TRBJ1-1	CSARNGDLGTEAFF	TGCAGTGCTAGAAACGGGGATCTGGGCACTGAAGCTTTCTTT
TRBV5-1	TRBD1	many	TRBJ2-3	CASSLGTGFLTDTQYF	TGCGCCAGCAGCTTGGGGACAGGGTTCCTCACAGATACGCAGTATTTT
TRBV7-2	TRBD1	many	TRBJ1-5	CASSARQGNQPQHF	TGTGCCAGCAGCGCCCGACAGGGGAATCAGCCCCAGCATTTT
TRBV9	TRBD2	NA	TRBJ2-7	CASSVGLAGEYEQYF	TGTGCCAGCAGCGTAGGTCTAGCGGGAGAGTACGAGCAGTACTTC
TRBV10-3	TRBD1	NA	TRBJ1-2	CAISNGQGYGYTF	TGTGCCATCAGTAATGGACAGGGCTATGGCTACACCTTC
TRBV12-3/TRBV12-4	NA	NA	TRBJ1-5	CASSLGRVPQPQHF	TGTGCCAGCAGTTTGGGCAGGGTACCTCAGCCCCAGCATTTT
TRBV7-9	TRBD1	few	TRBJ1-1	CASSPRVIRGPSLLNTEAFF	TGTGCCAGCAGCCCGCGGGTGATAAGGGGGCCGTCCCTGTTGAACACTGAAGCTTTCTTT
TRBV4-2	TRBD1	few	TRBJ1-4	CASSRDGTGVEKLFF	TGTGCCAGCAGCCGAGACGGGACAGGGGTTGAAAAACTGTTTTTT
TRBV6-2/TRBV6-3	TRBD1	NA	TRBJ2-7	CASRDPGGSYEQYF	TGTGCCAGCAGAGATCCAGGGGGCTCCTACGAGCAGTACTTC
TRBV10-3	NA	NA	TRBJ1-1	CAIRDRDSPVAFF	TGTGCCATCAGGGACAGAGACTCTCCAGTAGCTTTCTTT
TRBV20-1	NA	few	TRBJ2-5	CSASLAGTETQYF	TGCAGTGCTAGTTTAGCTGGGACGGAGACCCAGTACTTC
TRBV20-1	TRBD2	NA	TRBJ2-1	CSAILAGGPFDEQFF	TGCAGTGCTATACTAGCGGGGGGGCCTTTCGATGAGCAGTTCTTC
TRBV6-5	NA	few	TRBJ1-2	CASSSPIGGSGYGYTF	TGTGCCAGCAGTAGCCCAATCGGGGGGTCGGGCTATGGCTACACCTTC
TRBV20-1	TRBD1	many	TRBJ2-3	CSASLPTGEILSTDTQYF	TGCAGTGCTAGTTTGCCGACAGGGGAGATTCTAAGCACAGATACGCAGTATTTT
TRBV12-3/TRBV12-4	NA	NA	TRBJ1-2	CASSFAGEAGYTF	TGTGCCAGCAGTTTCGCAGGGGAGGCGGGCTACACCTTC
TRBV29-1	NA	few	TRBJ1-1	CSVDPGVGTEAFF	TGCAGCGTTGATCCGGGGGTGGGCACTGAAGCTTTCTTT
TRBV27	NA	NA	TRBJ1-1	CASSFGATGTEAFF	TGTGCCAGCAGTTTCGGGGCCACAGGGACTGAAGCTTTCTTT
TRBV28	TRBD2	NA	TRBJ2-3	CASSLRGAGGGTDTQYF	TGTGCCAGCAGTCTCCGAGGAGCGGGGGGAGGCACAGATACGCAGTATTTT
TRBV28	NA	many	TRBJ1-1	CASSPEWRRMNTEAFF	TGTGCCAGCAGTCCCGAATGGCGACGGATGAACACTGAAGCTTTCTTT
TRBV7-3	TRBD2	NA	TRBJ2-3	CASSLNPGGTDTQYF	TGTGCCAGCAGCTTAAATCCGGGAGGTACAGATACGCAGTATTTT
TRBV9	TRBD1	few	TRBJ1-2	CASSELTGGSYGYTF	TGTGCCAGCAGCGAACTAACAGGGGGAAGCTATGGCTACACCTTC
TRBV29-1	NA	few	TRBJ2-7	CSIQSDWYEQYF	TGCAGCATTCAGAGTGACTGGTACGAGCAGTACTTC
TRBV5-1	TRBD1	NA	TRBJ2-1	CASSYPGQGTGEQFF	TGCGCCAGCAGCTACCCGGGACAGGGGACGGGTGAGCAGTTCTTC
TRBV15	NA	many	TRBJ1-2	CATSRDHTPYGYTF	TGTGCCACCAGCAGAGATCATACTCCATATGGCTACACCTTC
TRBV2	NA	few	TRBJ1-2	CASTIQEYYGYTF	TGTGCCAGCACCATACAGGAGTACTATGGCTACACCTTC
TRBV29-1	NA	NA	TRBJ2-1	CSARAHRGDEQFF	TGCAGCGCACGGGCCCACCGGGGCGATGAGCAGTTCTTC
TRBV4-3	NA	many	TRBJ1-6	CASRRQAGLDSPLHF	TGCGCCAGCAGGCGGCAGGCTGGGTTGGATTCACCCCTCCACTTT
TRBV5-1	NA	few	TRBJ1-1	CASSLDTRNTEAFF	TGCGCCAGCAGCTTGGACACCCGTAACACTGAAGCTTTCTTT
TRBV7-2	NA	many	TRBJ2-5	CASSLQGREETQYF	TGTGCCAGCAGCTTACAGGGAAGGGAGGAGACCCAGTACTTC
TRBV29-1	TRBD2	NA	TRBJ2-5	CSVDGTSQGETQYF	TGCAGCGTTGACGGGACTAGCCAGGGGGAGACCCAGTACTTC
TRBV20-1	NA	NA	TRBJ1-2	CSASLRETIDGYTF	TGCAGTGCTAGTTTAAGGGAAACCATCGATGGCTACACCTTC
TRBV12-3/TRBV12-4	TRBD1	NA	TRBJ2-3	CASSLWSEEAGGTDTEYF	TGTGCCAGCAGTTTATGGTCTGAGGAGGCAGGGGGCACAGATACGGAGTATTTT
TRBV5-1	NA	NA	TRBJ2-3	CASSMTDSLSDTQYF	TGCGCCAGCAGCATGACGGACAGCTTGAGCGATACGCAGTATTTT
TRBV19	NA	few	TRBJ1-1	CASSISRPSGSNTEAFF	TGTGCCAGTAGTATAAGCAGGCCCTCGGGTTCGAACACTGAAGCTTTCTTT
TRBV6-6	NA	few	TRBJ2-3	CARGAREGVSTDTQYF	TGTGCCAGGGGGGCCAGGGAAGGAGTTAGCACAGATACGCAGTATTTT
TRBV7-6	NA	NA	TRBJ2-2	CASSFTGPGTGELFF	TGTGCCAGCAGCTTCACCGGACCCGGCACCGGGGAGCTGTTTTTT
TRBV19	NA	once	TRBJ1-5	CASSAQDSNQPQHF	TGTGCCAGTAGTGCACAGGATAGCAATCAGCCCCAGCATTTT
TRBV4-3	NA	NA	TRBJ2-7	CASSQVGDVFYEQYF	TGCGCCAGCAGCCAAGTAGGGGACGTTTTCTACGAGCAGTACTTC
TRBV20-1	NA	few	TRBJ2-3	CSARVLPTVGADTQYF	TGCAGTGCTAGAGTTCTGCCGACAGTAGGGGCAGATACGCAGTATTTT